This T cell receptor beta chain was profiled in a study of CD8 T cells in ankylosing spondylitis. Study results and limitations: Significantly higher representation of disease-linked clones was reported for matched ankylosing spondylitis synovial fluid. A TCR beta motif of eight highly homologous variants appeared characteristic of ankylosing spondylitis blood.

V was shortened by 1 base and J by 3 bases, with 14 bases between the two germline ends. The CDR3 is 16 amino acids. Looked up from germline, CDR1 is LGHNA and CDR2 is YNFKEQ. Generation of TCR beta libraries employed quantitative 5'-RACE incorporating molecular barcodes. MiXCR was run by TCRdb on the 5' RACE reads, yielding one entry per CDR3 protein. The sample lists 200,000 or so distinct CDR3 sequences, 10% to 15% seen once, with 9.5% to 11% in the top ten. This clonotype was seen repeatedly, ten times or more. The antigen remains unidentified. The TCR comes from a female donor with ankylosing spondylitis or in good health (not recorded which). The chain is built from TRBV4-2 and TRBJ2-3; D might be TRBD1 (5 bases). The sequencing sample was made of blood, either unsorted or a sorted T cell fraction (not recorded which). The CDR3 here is CASSQGTDGATDTQYF. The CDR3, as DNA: TGTGCCAGCAGCCAAGGAACAGATGGGGCGACAGATACGCAGTATTTT.